These 13 T cell receptor beta chains came from one sample sequenced in a study of OX40 agonist ivuxolimab in advanced cancers. Data came from immunoSEQ multiplex PCR; TCRdb stores just in-frame clones and leaves some out. The table lists under 25,000 clones, approximately 77% of them singletons. Sample: CD4+ or CD8+ T cells sorted from blood, taken in a trial of the OX40 agonist ivuxolimab. Source of these receptors: an adult with an advanced solid tumor such as melanoma, head and neck, liver or kidney cancer.

V and J are TRBV6-5 and TRBJ1-1, with D hard to call. The V gene's germline CDR1 is MNHEY and CDR2 SVGAGI. The V end was cut by 0 bases, the J end by 6 bases, with 8 bases between. CDR3 length: 13 residues. CDR3: CASSYSGRPEAFF. CDR3 sequence (DNA): TGTGCCAGCAGTTACTCTGGGAGACCTGAAGCTTTCTTT.

The chain uses TRBV29-1 and TRBJ2-6, with D possibly matching TRBD1 (6 bases). Germline lookup yields CDR1 SQVTM and CDR2 ANQGSEA. Trimming cost V 3 bases and J 0 bases, with 12 bases left between them. The length of the CDR3 is 16 residues. The CDR3 protein is CSVEFQGLSGANVLTF. The CDR3 DNA is TGCAGCGTTGAGTTTCAGGGGCTCTCTGGGGCCAACGTCCTGACTTTC.

The table lists this clone with a count of one. The V gene is TRBV4-1, the J gene TRBJ1-5, with D uncertain. The V gene lost 0 bases and the J gene lost 3 bases, with 9 bases spanning the gap. The CDR3 spans 15 residues. Germline V gene sequence: CDR1 MGHRA, CDR2 YSYEKL. In DNA form, the CDR3 reads TGCGCCAGCAGCCAAGAGGACGGCTACAATCAGCCCCAGCATTTT. Its protein product is CASSQEDGYNQPQHF.

The chain links TRBV9 to TRBJ1-1; perhaps TRBD1 as D (5 bases). Trimming shortened V by 2 bases and J by 4 bases, and 9 bases separated the two germline ends. Germline values: CDR1 SGDLS, CDR2 YYNGEE. This CDR3 comprises 13 residues. The CDR3 loop is CASSVGGSTEAFF. The CDR3 region has the DNA TGTGCCAGCAGCGTGGGGGGGTCCACTGAAGCTTTCTTT. Full variable domain (rest looked up from reference TRBV9 and TRBJ1-1): DSGVTQTPKHLITATGQRVTLRCSPRSGDLSVYWYQQSLDQGLQFLIQYYNGEERAKGNILERFSAQQFPDLHSELNLSSLELGDSALYFCASSVGGSTEAFFGQGTRLTVV.

The chain is built from TRBV6-6 and TRBJ2-5; D is unclear. The V gene lost 6 bases and the J gene lost 5 bases, with 10 bases spanning the gap. This CDR3 contains 12 residues. The germline V gene has CDR1 MNHNY and CDR2 SVGAGI (reference sequence). Written as DNA, the CDR3 is TGTGCCAGCAGCGGCAGCCTCGAGACCCAGTACTTC. Translated: CASSGSLETQYF.

The chain carries TRBV7-8 and TRBJ2-3; TRBD2 matches 10 bases. The germline gives CDR1 SGHVS, CDR2 FQNEAQ. The CDR3 totals 15 residues. V dropped 5 bases and J dropped 4; count of bases not matched to a gene: 6. CDR3 in amino acids: CASSPQRGGADTQYF. The CDR3 bases are TGTGCCAGCAGCCCTCAGCGGGGGGGCGCAGATACGCAGTATTTT.

This sequence joins TRBV15 and TRBJ2-7, with 9 bases identical to TRBD1. The J segment lost 6 bases and the V segment lost 8 bases, leaving 11 bases of the junction unmatched. Per the germline V gene, CDR1 is LNHNV and CDR2 is YYDKDF (reference sequence). The CDR3 consists of 14 residues. The CDR3 nucleotides read TGTGCCACCTGGACAGGGGAAAACAGTGGCGAGCAGTACTTC. This encodes CATWTGENSGEQYF.

This clone was seen only once. V gene TRBV6-1 combines with J gene TRBJ2-3; D tentatively reads TRBD1 or TRBD2 (5 bases each). The V gene's germline CDR1 is MNHNS and CDR2 SASEGT. The CDR3 loop spans 16 amino acids. Trimming cost V 2 bases and J 0 bases, with 12 bases left between them. The CDR3: CASSEMGVASTDTQYF. The CDR3 DNA follows: TGTGCCAGCAGTGAAATGGGGGTTGCTAGCACAGATACGCAGTATTTT.

This chain links TRBV19 with TRBJ2-7, with TRBD2 identical over 7 bases. Germline V CDR1 and CDR2: LNHDA, SQIVND (reference sequence). V was pared by 3 bases and J by 0 bases, with 2 bases of the junction left unmatched. CDR3 length: 14 amino acids. CDR3 nucleotide sequence: TGTGCCAGTAGTATGTCGGGGGGCTCCTACGAGCAGTACTTC. Translating it yields CASSMSGGSYEQYF.

By sample share, this clone is medium-sized. The rearrangement uses TRBV30 and TRBJ1-4; weak D call: TRBD1 (5 bases). V lost 3 bases and J lost 7, with 15 bases in between. CDR1 and CDR2 from the germline V gene are GTSNPN and SVGIG (reference sequence). CDR3 length equals 14 residues. The CDR3 sequence: CAWRKPTGGEKLFF. Here the CDR3 DNA reads TGTGCCTGGAGGAAACCTACTGGGGGTGAAAAACTGTTTTTT.

This chain joins TRBV29-1 and TRBJ1-2; no reliable D call. CDR1 is SQVTM, CDR2 ANQGSEA, per germline. The CDR3 sequence is 13 residues long. The V and J ends lost 4 bases and 4 bases respectively, with 13 bases between them. The CDR3 DNA follows: TGCAGCGTTGCGGATCGAGGAGGCTATGGCTACACCTTC. Protein product: CSVADRGGYGYTF. Variable domain in full (rest from reference TRBV29-1 and TRBJ1-2): SAVISQKPSRDICQRGTSLTIQCQVDSQVTMMFWYRQQPGQSLTLIATANQGSEATYESGFVIDKFPISRPNLTFSTLTVSNMSPEDSSIYLCSVADRGGYGYTFGSGTRLTVV.

This clone was seen a single time. This chain joins TRBV7-9 and TRBJ1-2; D possibly corresponds to TRBD1 (5 bases). There are 14 residues in the CDR3. Germline V gene data show CDR1 as SEHNR and CDR2 as FQNEAQ (reference sequence). Trimming cost V 8 bases and J 2 bases, with 15 bases left between them. The CDR3 is CASGTYRHNYGYTF. Written as DNA, the CDR3 is TGTGCCAGCGGGACCTATAGGCACAACTATGGCTACACCTTC.

This clone appeared a few times. The chain employs TRBV5-5 and TRBJ2-7; D possibly matches TRBD1 or TRBD2 (7 bases each). The CDR3 runs 14 residues. The ends were cut back, 4 bases at V and 6 bases at J, with 17 bases in the middle. Germline loops: CDR1 SGHKS, CDR2 YYEKEE (reference sequence). The DNA of the CDR3 is TGTGCCAGCAGCAGAGGGGGCAGGGAGGGCGAGCAGTACTTC. Amino acids: CASSRGGREGEQYF. The variable domain in full, completed from reference TRBV5-5 and TRBJ2-7, reads DAGVTQSPTHLIKTRGQQVTLRCSPISGHKSVSWYQQVLGQGPQFIFQYYEKEERGRGNFPDRFSARQFPNYSSELNVNALLLGDSALYLCASSRGGREGEQYFGPGTRLTVT.